Detailed here is one TCR beta chain. Its target is unknown. This record comes from a study of shared clonotypes between healthy human individuals. General study points: Non-shared clonotypes were found to have lower generation probabilities than the clonotypes that were shared by all four of the sorted-subset donors.

CDR1 and CDR2 from the germline V gene are KGHSH and LQKENI. J gave up 5 bases and V 3 bases, and 11 bases lay outside the gene matches. CDR3 length: 16 residues. Sequenced by immunoSEQ multiplex PCR; TCRdb stores in-frame clones only, minus some. Among over a million clones listed, around 82% were seen once. Sequences were obtained from memory CD4+ T cells from PBMCs. Described subset: CD45RA-negative fraction. This receptor was taken from a man in his late teens or twenties in good health. Some clones in this sample may be carry-over from other donors' samples. J is TRBJ2-5 and V is TRBV18; the match to TRBD2 covers 8 bases. The CDR3 spells CASSPRLARWGETQYF. CDR3 coding DNA: TGTGCCAGCTCACCTAGACTAGCGCGTTGGGGGGAGACCCAGTACTTC. Filled out from reference TRBV18 and TRBJ2-5, the complete variable domain reads NAGVMQNPRHLVRRRGQEARLRCSPMKGHSHVYWYRQLPEEGLKFMVYLQKENIIDESGMPKERFSAEFPKEGPSILRIQQVVRGDSAAYFCASSPRLARWGETQYFGPGTRLLVL.